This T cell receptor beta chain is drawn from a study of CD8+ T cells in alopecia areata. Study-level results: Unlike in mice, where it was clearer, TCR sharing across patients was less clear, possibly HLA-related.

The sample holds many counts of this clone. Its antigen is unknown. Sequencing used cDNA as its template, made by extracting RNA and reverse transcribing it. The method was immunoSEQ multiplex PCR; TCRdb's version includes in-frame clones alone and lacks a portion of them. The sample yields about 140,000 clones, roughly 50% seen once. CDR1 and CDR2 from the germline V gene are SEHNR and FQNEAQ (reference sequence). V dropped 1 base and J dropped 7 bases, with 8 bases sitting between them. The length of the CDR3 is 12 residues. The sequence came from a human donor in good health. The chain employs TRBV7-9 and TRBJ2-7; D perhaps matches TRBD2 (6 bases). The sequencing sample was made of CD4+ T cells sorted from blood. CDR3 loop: CASSLERVEQYF. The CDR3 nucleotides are TGTGCCAGCAGCTTAGAGCGGGTGGAGCAGTACTTC.